The T cell receptor beta chain under discussion was sequenced for a study of T cells in Graves' hyperthyroidism and ophthalmopathy. CDR3 length equals 12 residues. V lost 7 bases and J lost 3, with 9 bases in between. Ten or more counts support this clonotype. Amplification of TCR beta CDR3 regions used RNA as the template. During a first-round RT-PCR of the TCR CDR3, the HTBI primer set was used. TCRdb ran MiXCR on the multiplex PCR reads and lists one entry per CDR3 protein. Counted here are 550,000 to 650,000 distinct CDR3 sequences, 11% to 15% occurring once; the ten biggest clones make up approximately 15%.

The chain links TRBV12-3 or TRBV12-4 to TRBJ1-1; D gene uncertain. The clonotype comes from a woman in her forties with Graves' hyperthyroidism. Sample: blood. The CDR3 DNA reads as TGTGCCAGCACCGCGTCCCACACTGAAGCTTTCTTT. Protein sequence: CASTASHTEAFF.